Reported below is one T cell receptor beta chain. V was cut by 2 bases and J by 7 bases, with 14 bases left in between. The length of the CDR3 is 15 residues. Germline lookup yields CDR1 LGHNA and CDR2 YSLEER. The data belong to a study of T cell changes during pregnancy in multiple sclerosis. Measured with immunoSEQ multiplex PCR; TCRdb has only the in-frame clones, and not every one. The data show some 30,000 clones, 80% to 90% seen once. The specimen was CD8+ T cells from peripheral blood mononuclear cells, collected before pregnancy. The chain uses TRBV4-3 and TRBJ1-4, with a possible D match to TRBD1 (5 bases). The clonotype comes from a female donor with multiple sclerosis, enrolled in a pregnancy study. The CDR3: CASSQSRAGGEKLFF. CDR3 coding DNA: TGCGCCAGCAGCCAATCCAGGGCCGGCGGTGAAAAACTGTTTTTT.